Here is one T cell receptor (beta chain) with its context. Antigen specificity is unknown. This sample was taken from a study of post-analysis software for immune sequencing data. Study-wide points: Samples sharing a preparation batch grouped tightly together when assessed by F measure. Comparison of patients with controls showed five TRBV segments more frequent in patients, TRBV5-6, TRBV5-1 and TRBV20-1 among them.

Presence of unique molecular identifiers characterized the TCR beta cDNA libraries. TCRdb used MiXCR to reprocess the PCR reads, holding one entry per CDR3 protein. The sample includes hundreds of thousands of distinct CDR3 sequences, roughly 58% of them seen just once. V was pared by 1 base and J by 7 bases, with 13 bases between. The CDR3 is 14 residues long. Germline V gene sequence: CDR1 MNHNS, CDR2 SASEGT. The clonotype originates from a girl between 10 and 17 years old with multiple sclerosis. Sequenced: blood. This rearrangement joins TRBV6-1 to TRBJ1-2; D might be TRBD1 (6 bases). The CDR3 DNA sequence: TGTGCCAGCAGTGAAGTTCACAGGGAGGCTGGCTACACCTTC. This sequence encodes CASSEVHREAGYTF.